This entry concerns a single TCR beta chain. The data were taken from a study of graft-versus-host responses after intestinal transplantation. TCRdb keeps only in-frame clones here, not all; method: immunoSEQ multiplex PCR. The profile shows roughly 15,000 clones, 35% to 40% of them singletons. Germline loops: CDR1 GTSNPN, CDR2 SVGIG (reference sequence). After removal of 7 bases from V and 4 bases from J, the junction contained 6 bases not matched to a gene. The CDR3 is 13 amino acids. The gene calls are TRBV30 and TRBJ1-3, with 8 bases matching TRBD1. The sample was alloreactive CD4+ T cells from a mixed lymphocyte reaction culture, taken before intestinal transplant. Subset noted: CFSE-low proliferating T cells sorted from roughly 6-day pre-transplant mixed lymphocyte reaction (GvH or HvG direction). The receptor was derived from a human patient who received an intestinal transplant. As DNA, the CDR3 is TGTGCCTCGTCCAGGGGGCTCGGAAACACCATATATTTT. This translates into CASSRGLGNTIYF.